These 8 T cell receptor beta chains came from one sample sequenced in a study of graft-versus-host responses after intestinal transplantation. These receptors have no identified antigens. Libraries were prepared by immunoSEQ multiplex PCR; TCRdb keeps only in-frame clonotypes and omits some of them. This sample has approximately 110,000 clones; approximately 92% occur once, and the top ten carry about 0.2%. The sample consisted of unstimulated CD4+ T cells sorted from spleen or lymph node cells, taken before transplant. Receptor source: a human donor who was the organ donor for an intestinal transplant.

The chain is built from TRBV7-8 and TRBJ2-1; maybe TRBD1 (5 bases). CDR1 SGHVS and CDR2 FQNEAQ come from the germline V gene. Trimming cost V 2 bases and J 2 bases, with 19 bases left between them. The CDR3 totals 18 residues. CDR3 nucleotide sequence: TGTGCCAGCAGCTTAATACGGACAAACCCCGGGCCCTACAATGAGCAGTTCTTC. Translating it yields CASSLIRTNPGPYNEQFF.

The chain employs TRBV5-1 and TRBJ2-7; the match to TRBD2 covers 7 bases. J gave up 4 bases and V 0 bases, and 10 bases lay outside the gene matches. Germline V gene sequence: CDR1 SGHRS, CDR2 YFSETQ. This CDR3 has 16 residues. The chain's CDR3 is CASSLGLADLLYEQYF. The CDR3 nucleotides are TGCGCCAGCAGCTTGGGTCTAGCGGATCTTCTGTACGAGCAGTACTTC.

This clone came up once. V usage is TRBV10-1 and J usage is TRBJ1-1, with D maybe TRBD1 (5 bases). Germline CDR1 is WNHNN and CDR2 is SYGVQD (reference sequence). This CDR3 is 15 amino acids long. Trimming cost V 0 bases and J 8 bases, with 16 bases left between them. This CDR3 is CASSESGQGVGEAFF. In nucleotides, the CDR3 is TGCGCCAGCAGTGAGTCAGGCCAGGGAGTGGGCGAAGCTTTCTTT.

V usage is TRBV19 and J usage is TRBJ2-3, with 9 bases fitting TRBD1. This CDR3 comprises 16 residues. The germline V gene has CDR1 LNHDA and CDR2 SQIVND (reference sequence). V lost 5 bases, J lost 3 bases, and 9 bases stayed unmatched. CDR3 residues: CASSPLDRGITDTQYF. In DNA form, the CDR3 reads TGTGCCAGTAGTCCCCTAGACAGGGGGATTACAGATACGCAGTATTTT. Variable domain in full (rest from reference TRBV19 and TRBJ2-3): DGGITQSPKYLFRKEGQNVTLSCEQNLNHDAMYWYRQDPGQGLRLIYYSQIVNDFQKGDIAEGYSVSREKKESFPLTVTSAQKNPTAFYLCASSPLDRGITDTQYFGPGTRLTVL.

This clone appeared a single time. This sequence joins TRBV6-1 and TRBJ2-6; either TRBD1 or TRBD2 may fit D (5 bases each). V shed 2 bases and J shed 15 bases, with 14 bases lying between them. The CDR3 runs to 13 residues. Germline V lookup: CDR1 MNHNS, CDR2 SASEGT. This CDR3 reads CASSEWGTPSLTF. The CDR3 nucleotides are TGTGCCAGCAGTGAATGGGGGACGCCTTCCCTGACTTTC.

V and J are TRBV30 and TRBJ2-6; unclear D gene. Germline V lookup: CDR1 GTSNPN, CDR2 SVGIG (reference sequence). The CDR3 runs to 14 residues. Trimming cost V 0 bases and J 6 bases, with 9 bases left between them. The CDR3 coding sequence is TGTGCCTGGAGTGTAGGTTTGTTGGCCAACGTCCTGACTTTC. As protein: CAWSVGLLANVLTF.

CDR3 region: CASSLGLGVHEQYF. For the CDR3, the DNA is TGTGCCAGCAGCTTGGGACTAGGGGTCCACGAGCAGTACTTC. This chain links TRBV7-2 with TRBJ2-7, with TRBD2 matching 8 bases. Germline V gives CDR1 SGHTA, CDR2 FQGNSA. Germline trimming cut 3 bases from V and 5 bases from J; bases unmatched to any gene: 6. This CDR3 spans 14 amino acids.

This chain uses TRBV5-1 with TRBJ2-5; D call uncertain. The V end lost 4 bases, the J end lost 0 bases, and 7 bases lay between the germline ends. The CDR3 runs to 13 residues. Germline values: CDR1 SGHRS, CDR2 YFSETQ. The chain's CDR3 is CASSLPNQETQYF. Written as DNA, the CDR3 is TGCGCCAGCAGCCTACCGAACCAAGAGACCCAGTACTTC. Using reference TRBV5-1 and TRBJ2-5 for the parts outside the CDR3, the full variable domain is KAGVTQTPRYLIKTRGQQVTLSCSPISGHRSVSWYQQTPGQGLQFLFEYFSETQRNKGNFPGRFSGRQFSNSRSEMNVSTLELGDSALYLCASSLPNQETQYFGPGTRLLVL.